The rows below give T cell receptor beta chains drawn from one sample of a study of cytomegalovirus exposure and HLA in healthy donors. Method: immunoSEQ multiplex PCR; TCRdb's copy keeps in-frame clones and lacks some. The repertoire consists of more than 150,000 clones, with 70% to 90% occurring once and the leading ten covering about 2.2%. Material for sequencing was PBMCs. The source is a woman younger than 45 in good health and CMV-seronegative. Both conserved end residues are part of each CDR3. The order of the fields is J gene, V gene, CDR3 protein.

TRBJ2-7 | TRBV27 | CASSLEGAYEQYF
TRBJ2-1 | TRBV9 | CASSVGGGGLNEQFF
TRBJ1-5 | TRBV28 | CASSLGGGNQPQHF
TRBJ1-1 | TRBV27 | CASSAGVPNTEAFF
TRBJ2-5 | TRBV5-1 | CASRFQREETQYF
TRBJ1-6 | TRBV5-4 | CASSVGQINSPLHF
TRBJ2-7 | TRBV25-1 | CASSNDRGGGIEQYF
TRBJ2-7 | TRBV30 | CACLRTDSYEQYF
TRBJ2-3 | TRBV5-1 | CASSSAGGLADTQYF
TRBJ1-2 | TRBV19 | CASGRLWDGYTF
TRBJ1-2 | TRBV2 | CASSVSANYGYTF
TRBJ2-7 | TRBV2 | CASSVKTTYEQYF
TRBJ1-3 | TRBV5-1 | CASSHGTGPGNTIYF
TRBJ2-1 | TRBV28 | CASSFHLSGDTYNEQFF
TRBJ2-1 | TRBV11-1 | CASSLGTSGMNEQFF
TRBJ2-2 | TRBV2 | CASSGQVTGELFF
TRBJ2-6 | TRBV28 | CASSLFWDRDNSGANVLTF
TRBJ2-1 | TRBV7-9 | CASSARDYHNEQFF
TRBJ2-2 | TRBV6-6 | CASRGSGTNTGELFF
TRBJ2-3 | TRBV4-1 | CASGLGGVSTDTQYF
TRBJ2-7 | TRBV28 | CASSFGGAPAYEQYF
TRBJ1-4 | TRBV7-2 | CASSRGFWGGSEKLFF
TRBJ1-2 | TRBV7-9 | CASSFRDREGEGYTF
TRBJ2-1 | TRBV27 | CASSLWGEGPHEQFF
TRBJ1-6 | TRBV9 | CASSVGGQGNSPLHF
TRBJ2-5 | TRBV18 | CASSPVANQETQYF
TRBJ2-7 | TRBV19 | CASNTGSPYEQYF
TRBJ2-7 | TRBV27 | CASSPTATFPEQYF
TRBJ2-7 | TRBV4-1 | CASSHLDRFYF
TRBJ1-5 | TRBV12-5 | CASGSPCQASNQPQHF